Below, 18 T cell receptor beta chains from the same sample are listed, as sequenced in a study of control samples from healthy donors and cancer patients. Sequencing used immunoSEQ multiplex PCR; TCRdb keeps in-frame clones, though not all of them. The table includes about 130,000 clones, approximately 92% detected once. The source material was PBMCs. These receptors came from an older man with head and neck cancer.

This clone has just one count. The CDR3 loop is CATSAIIDRGNQPQHF. The CDR3 DNA reads TGTGCCACCAGTGCGATTATTGACAGGGGCAATCAGCCCCAGCATTTT. The genes are TRBV24-1 and TRBJ1-5; 7 nucleotides line up with TRBD1. The CDR3 has 16 amino acids. Germline V gives CDR1 KGHDR, CDR2 SFDVKD. With 5 bases clipped from V and 2 bases from J, the junction kept 8 bases outside the gene matches.

The chain couples TRBV5-6 to TRBJ2-7; D ambiguous. The V gene lost 4 bases and the J gene lost 3 bases, with 20 bases spanning the gap. This CDR3 is 16 amino acids long. The germline V gene encodes CDR1 SGHDT and CDR2 YYEEEE. The CDR3 DNA follows: TGTGCCAGCAGCCCCTTGGGGAACGACAACCTCTACGAGCAGTACTTC. It specifies CASSPLGNDNLYEQYF. Filled out from reference TRBV5-6 and TRBJ2-7, the complete variable domain reads DAGVTQSPTHLIKTRGQQVTLRCSPKSGHDTVSWYQQALGQGPQFIFQYYEEEERQRGNFPDRFSGHQFPNYSSELNVNALLLGDSALYLCASSPLGNDNLYEQYFGPGTRLTVT.

The chain joins TRBV3-1 (or the pseudogene TRBV3-2) to TRBJ2-6, with 7 bases matching TRBD1. The V segment lost 8 bases and the J segment 2 bases; nucleotides outside the gene matches: 9. The CDR3 sequence is 16 residues long. In germline, CDR1 is LGHDT, CDR2 YNNKEL (reference sequence). The CDR3 is CASHAGGLAGANVLTF. The CDR3 DNA sequence: TGTGCCAGCCACGCAGGGGGTCTAGCTGGGGCCAACGTCCTGACTTTC.

The rearrangement uses TRBV5-1 and TRBJ1-2; unclear D gene. V lost 6 bases and J 0 bases, leaving 9 bases between the germline ends. The CDR3 sequence is 13 residues long. Per the germline V gene, CDR1 is SGHRS and CDR2 is YFSETQ. The CDR3 DNA reads as TGCGCCAGCACCCAAGAGGCTAACTATGGCTACACCTTC. It is translated as CASTQEANYGYTF.

CDR3 amino acids: CASSRLAGASKETQYF. CDR3 DNA sequence: TGCGCCAGCAGTAGGCTAGCGGGGGCAAGTAAAGAGACCCAGTACTTC. The chain links TRBV5-1 to TRBJ2-5; 10 nucleotides match TRBD2. CDR1 and CDR2 from the germline V gene are SGHRS and YFSETQ. The length of the CDR3 is 16 residues. The J segment lost 3 bases and the V segment lost 5 bases, leaving 10 bases of the junction unmatched.

The chain carries TRBV25-1 and TRBJ1-4; D call uncertain. The germline V gene has CDR1 MGHDK and CDR2 SYGVNS. There are 13 residues in the CDR3. Between the trimmed V and J ends, which lost 7 bases and 1 base, there was a span of 7 bases. CDR3 loop: CASISGTNEKLFF. CDR3 in DNA: TGTGCCAGCATAAGTGGAACTAATGAAAAACTGTTTTTT. Combining the CDR3 with reference TRBV25-1 and TRBJ1-4 gives the whole variable domain EADIYQTPRYLVIGTGKKITLECSQTMGHDKMYWYQQDPGMELHLIHYSYGVNSTEKGDLSSESTVSRIRTEHFPLTLESARPSHTSQYLCASISGTNEKLFFGSGTQLSVL.

This clone appeared once. The chain uses TRBV6-5 and TRBJ2-2; D is undetermined. CDR1 and CDR2 from the germline V gene are MNHEY and SVGAGI. V was cut by 2 bases and J by 6 bases, with 10 bases left in between. This CDR3 has 14 amino acids. The CDR3 spells CASSYQRVAGELFF. In nucleotides, the CDR3 is TGTGCCAGCAGTTACCAGAGAGTCGCCGGGGAGCTGTTTTTT.

The chain combines TRBV13 with TRBJ2-7, with 12 bases identical to TRBD2. The CDR3 covers 18 residues. Germline CDR1 PRHDT, CDR2 FYEKMQ (reference sequence). Germline trimming cut 5 bases from V and 2 bases from J; bases unmatched to any gene: 13. In DNA, the CDR3 is TGTGCCAGCAGCCAAACACCGGGACTAGCGGGCACTCCCTACGAGCAGTACTTC. It is translated as CASSQTPGLAGTPYEQYF.

Here the CDR3 DNA reads TGCGCCAGCAGCCTCACCGCTAGCACCCAAGAGACCCAGTACTTC. Protein product: CASSLTASTQETQYF. This chain connects TRBV4-1 to TRBJ2-5; tentative D call: TRBD2 (5 bases). Germline lookup yields CDR1 MGHRA and CDR2 YSYEKL. The CDR3 runs to 15 residues. V was trimmed by 4 bases and J by 1 base, leaving 13 bases between them.

The J gene is TRBJ1-2, the V gene TRBV4-3, with TRBD1 as a possible D gene (5 bases). Germline CDR1 and CDR2: LGHNA and YSLEER. Deletions cut 1 base from V and 3 bases from J, with 9 bases between. The CDR3 runs to 14 residues. The CDR3 here is CASSQAGGYYGYTF. CDR3 sequence (DNA): TGCGCCAGCAGCCAAGCGGGGGGGTACTATGGCTACACCTTC.

The V call is TRBV6-1, the J call TRBJ1-2, with D hard to call. CDR3 length: 16 amino acids. V was pared by 2 bases and J by 4 bases, with 17 bases between. CDR1 and CDR2 (germline): MNHNS, SASEGT. DNA for the CDR3: TGTGCCAGCAGTGAAAGGGTGAGGAGAGAGAGCTATGGCTACACCTTC. This encodes CASSERVRRESYGYTF.

This chain connects TRBV27 to TRBJ2-5, with D hard to call. CDR1 is MNHEY and CDR2 is SMNVEV in the germline V gene (reference sequence). The CDR3 extends over 13 amino acids. The germline V and J ends were trimmed by 3 bases and 2 bases, with 7 bases remaining between them. The CDR3 nucleotides are TGTGCCAGCAGTTTCGGGTTTCAAGAGACCCAGTACTTC. This sequence encodes CASSFGFQETQYF.

V gene TRBV9 combines with J gene TRBJ1-1, with D perhaps TRBD1 (5 bases). Per germline, CDR1 SGDLS and CDR2 YYNGEE. This CDR3 has 16 amino acids. The germline V and J ends were trimmed by 0 bases and 0 bases, with 12 bases remaining between them. CDR3 amino acids: CASSVGLGRVNTEAFF. The CDR3 nucleotides read TGTGCCAGCAGCGTAGGATTGGGCAGGGTGAACACTGAAGCTTTCTTT.

The genes are TRBV30 and TRBJ1-5, with 9 bases fitting TRBD1. J was trimmed by 4 bases and V by 8 bases; bases with no gene match: 3. Germline V gene sequence: CDR1 GTSNPN, CDR2 SVGIG (reference sequence). CDR3 length: 12 residues. The CDR3 loop is CAAGQGNQPQHF. The CDR3 DNA follows: TGTGCCGCGGGACAGGGAAATCAGCCCCAGCATTTT.

The chain recombines TRBV3-1 (or the pseudogene TRBV3-2) with TRBJ1-2; 7 nucleotides agree with TRBD1. V shed 6 bases, J shed 3 bases, and the junction held 4 bases outside the gene matches. Germline V gene data show CDR1 as LGHDT and CDR2 as YNNKEL (reference sequence). This CDR3 region has 13 residues. CDR3 loop: CASRTTGDYGYTF. The CDR3, as DNA: TGTGCCAGCAGAACCACAGGGGACTATGGCTACACCTTC.

This rearrangement joins TRBV5-1 to TRBJ1-4, with a possible D match to TRBD1 (6 bases). The CDR3 runs to 15 residues. Germline values: CDR1 SGHRS, CDR2 YFSETQ. Trimming shortened V by 0 bases and J by 0 bases, and 6 bases separated the two germline ends. CDR3 amino acids: CASSLDRATNEKLFF. DNA for the CDR3: TGCGCCAGCAGCTTGGACAGGGCAACTAATGAAAAACTGTTTTTT.

The CDR3 region has the DNA TGTGTCAGAAGCTTACCCCCACAGGTTAGCTCCTACGAGCAGTACTTC. This encodes CVRSLPPQVSSYEQYF. This rearrangement joins TRBV7-5 to TRBJ2-7; the listed D gene, TRBD1, was not tested against the DNA. TRBV7-5 is a pseudogene segment. This CDR3 is 16 amino acids long.

The rearrangement joins TRBV5-1 to TRBJ2-5; TRBD1 aligns across 10 bases. Germline-derived CDR1 and CDR2 are SGHRS and YFSETQ. The trim removed 0 bases at V and 3 bases at J, leaving 2 bases unmatched. The CDR3 has 15 residues. The CDR3 sequence: CASSLAGTGEETQYF. Here the CDR3 DNA reads TGCGCCAGCAGCTTGGCCGGGACAGGGGAAGAGACCCAGTACTTC.